This T cell receptor (beta chain) appears in the sequencing data of a study of T cell repertoires in cytomegalovirus infection. For the study at large: CMV infection plus the matching HLA type was flagged by public TCR beta signatures.

This clonotype was observed a single time. Its antigen is unidentified. The junction shows a germline mismatch at one end, possibly a read error. The CDR3 is 14 amino acids. Germline V lookup: CDR1 MNHEY, CDR2 SMNVEV (reference sequence). Study-wide results and caveats: Dominating the ex vivo response were TCR beta clonotypes that were CMV-specific and HLA-C-restricted.

MiXCR, applied by TCRdb to the reads, yields one record per CDR3 protein. The sample has hundreds of thousands of distinct CDR3 sequences; approximately 24% are singletons. The receptor was isolated from a human donor in good health (CMV status not recorded). Some clones in this sample may be carry-over from other donors' samples. The specimen sequenced was CD8+ T cells from PBMCs. This chain joins TRBV27 and TRBJ2-7; TRBD2 might be the D (5 bases). The CDR3 reads CANSPSYEMYEQYF. CDR3 nucleotide sequence: TGTGCCAACAGTCCTAGCTACGAAATGTACGAGCAGTACTTC.